There are many counts of the clone carrying this TCR beta chain. The target antigen is unknown. These data come from a study of T cells in Graves' hyperthyroidism and ophthalmopathy. Study-level information: Peripheral blood was secured at the point of initial diagnosis, before any treatment.

Ophthalmopathy cases met thresholds of Clinical Activity Score at least 3, NOSPECS grade at least 4 and duration under 3 months. PBMCs were sourced from approximately 10 ml fresh peripheral blood. The germline gives CDR1 SGHVS, CDR2 FQNEAQ. The CDR3 covers 15 residues. V was shortened by 5 bases and J by 4 bases, with 17 bases between the two germline ends. From RNA transcripts, TCR beta CDR3 regions were amplified. HTBI primers were the set used in a first-round RT-PCR of the TCR CDR3. TCRdb independently ran MiXCR on the multiplex PCR reads; one entry per CDR3 protein. The table lists fewer than 250,000 distinct CDR3 sequences, roughly 15% of them singletons, with about 29% in the top ten. Study-wide results and caveats: Peripheral blood also featured most of the thyroid clonotypes expanded above 0.001.

The chain recombines TRBV7-8 with TRBJ1-1; D possibly corresponds to TRBD1 (6 bases). The receptor's source is a woman aged 18-30 years with Graves' ophthalmopathy. Sequenced sample: blood. CDR3 bases: TGTGCCAGCAGCCCAGGGACATGGGTAGGCACTGAAGCTTTCTTT. Its protein is CASSPGTWVGTEAFF.